This T cell receptor beta chain came from a study of control samples from healthy donors and cancer patients. The assay was immunoSEQ multiplex PCR, and TCRdb's table has in-frame clones only and misses some. The sample has 65,000 to 85,000 clones, around 87% seen once. The V and J ends lost 5 bases and 5 bases, in that order; junction bases with no gene match: 10. Germline values: CDR1 MNHEY, CDR2 SVGEGT. This CDR3 spans 15 amino acids. Sequencing used PBMCs. The rearrangement uses TRBV6-2 or TRBV6-3 and TRBJ1-2, with 8 bases lining up with TRBD1. This receptor was identified in a woman aged 45-60 years with head and neck cancer. In DNA, the CDR3 is TGTGCCAGCAGTCCCCGTGGGGACAGGAGTTATGGCTACACCTTC. Its protein product is CASSPRGDRSYGYTF.